This T cell receptor beta chain was recovered during a study of cytomegalovirus exposure and HLA in healthy donors. From germline, CDR1 is SGHDT and CDR2 YYEEEE. CDR3 length equals 14 residues. The J segment lost 7 bases and the V segment lost 0 bases, leaving 4 bases of the junction unmatched. PCR involved 60 Vbeta and 13 Jbeta primers. Sequencing was performed with immunoSEQ multiplex PCR; in TCRdb, only in-frame clones are kept and a portion is missing. The data hold about 130,000 clones, with roughly 78% observed a single time. The clonotype comes from a man in his forties or fifties in good health and CMV-seropositive. Sequenced input: PBMCs. This chain uses TRBV5-6 with TRBJ1-2, with TRBD1 matching 9 bases. Here the CDR3 reads CASSLDRGQSGYTF. Written as DNA, the CDR3 is TGTGCCAGCAGCTTGGACAGGGGGCAGTCTGGCTACACCTTC.